This T cell receptor beta chain came from a study of blood T cell repertoires in COVID-19. About the study: COVID-19 samples from acute and convalescent phases originated in the United States, Italy and Spain. T cells, B-cell-depleted T cells, or PBMCs supplied cDNA or gDNA.

Symptom resolution, clearance, or two negative PCRs marked donors in Cohort 3 as recovered. The CDR3 loop spans 17 amino acids. The junction had 12 bases not matched to a gene; V was cut back by 4 bases and J by 4 bases. From germline, CDR1 is SGHRS and CDR2 YFSETQ. Authors' analysis steps: By means of reference gene primer amplification, nucleated cell counts were estimated. The table came from immunoSEQ multiplex PCR; TCRdb's copy has only in-frame clones and leaves some out. V and J calls and clone size are as listed in that table; D and trimming were resolved from the DNA. The sample contains 250,000 or so clones, roughly 86% of which appear only once.

The receptor was isolated from a woman in her forties or fifties who had recovered from COVID-19. This sequence joins TRBV5-1 and TRBJ1-5; TRBD1 aligns across 9 bases. Source material: PBMCs or T cells enriched from blood (not recorded which). The CDR3 region is CASSPGIPGQGNQPQHF. The CDR3 DNA reads TGCGCCAGCAGCCCAGGGATTCCGGGACAGGGAAATCAGCCCCAGCATTTT.